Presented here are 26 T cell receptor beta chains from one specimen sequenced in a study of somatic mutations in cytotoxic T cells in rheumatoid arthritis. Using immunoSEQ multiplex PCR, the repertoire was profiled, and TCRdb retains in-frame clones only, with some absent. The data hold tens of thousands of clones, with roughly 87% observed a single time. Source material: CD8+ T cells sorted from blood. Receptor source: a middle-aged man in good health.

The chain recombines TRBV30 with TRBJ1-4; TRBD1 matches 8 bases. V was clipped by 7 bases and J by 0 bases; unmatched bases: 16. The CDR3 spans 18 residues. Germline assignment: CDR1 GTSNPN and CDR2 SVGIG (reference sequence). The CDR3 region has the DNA TGTGCCTTCAAGGCCGTGACAGGGGCCGTTTCAACTAATGAAAAACTGTTTTTT. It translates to CAFKAVTGAVSTNEKLFF.

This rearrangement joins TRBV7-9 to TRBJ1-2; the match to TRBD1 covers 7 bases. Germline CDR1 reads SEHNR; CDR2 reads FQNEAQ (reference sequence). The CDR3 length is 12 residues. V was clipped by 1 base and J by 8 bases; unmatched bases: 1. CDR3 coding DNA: TGTGCCAGCAGCTTAGGACAGGGAGGCTACACCTTC. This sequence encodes CASSLGQGGYTF.

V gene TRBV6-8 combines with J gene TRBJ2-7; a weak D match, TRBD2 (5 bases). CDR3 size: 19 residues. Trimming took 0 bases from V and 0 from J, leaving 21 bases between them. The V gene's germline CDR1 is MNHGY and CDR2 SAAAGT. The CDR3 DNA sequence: TGTGCCAGCAGTTACTCGCGGCAGGTTCAAGCGGCTGACTCCTACGAGCAGTACTTC. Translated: CASSYSRQVQAADSYEQYF.

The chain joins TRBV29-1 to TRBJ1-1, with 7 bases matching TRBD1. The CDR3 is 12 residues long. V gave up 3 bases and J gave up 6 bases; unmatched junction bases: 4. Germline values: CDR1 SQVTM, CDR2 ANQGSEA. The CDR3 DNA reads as TGCAGCGTTGAGGGGGACAGTCCTGAAGCTTTCTTT. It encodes CSVEGDSPEAFF.

For the CDR3, the DNA is TGTGCCAGCAGTTTGGGCAGGACAGGGTACGAGCAGTACTTC. Its translation: CASSLGRTGYEQYF. This chain connects TRBV27 to TRBJ2-7; TRBD1 aligns across 8 bases. The ends lost 3 bases at V and 4 bases at J; junction bases unmatched: 5. Looked up from germline, CDR1 is MNHEY and CDR2 is SMNVEV (reference sequence). The CDR3 is 14 residues long.

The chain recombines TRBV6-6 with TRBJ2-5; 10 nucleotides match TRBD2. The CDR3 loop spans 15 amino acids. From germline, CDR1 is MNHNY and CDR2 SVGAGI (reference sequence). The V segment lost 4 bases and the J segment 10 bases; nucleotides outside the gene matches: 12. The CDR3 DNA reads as TGTGCCAGCAGTTCCCCTAGCGGGGGCCGGGTTATCCAGTACTTC. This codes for CASSSPSGGRVIQYF.

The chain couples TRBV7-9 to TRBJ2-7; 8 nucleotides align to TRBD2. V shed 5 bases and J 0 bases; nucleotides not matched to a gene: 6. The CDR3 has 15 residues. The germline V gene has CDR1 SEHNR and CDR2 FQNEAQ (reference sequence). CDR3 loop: CASSEPTSVSYEQYF. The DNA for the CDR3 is TGTGCCAGCAGCGAACCGACTAGCGTCTCCTACGAGCAGTACTTC.

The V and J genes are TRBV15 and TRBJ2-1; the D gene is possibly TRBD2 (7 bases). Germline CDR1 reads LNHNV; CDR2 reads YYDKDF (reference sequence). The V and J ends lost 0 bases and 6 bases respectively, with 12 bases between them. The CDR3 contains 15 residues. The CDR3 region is CATSRDGGGSNEQFF. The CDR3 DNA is TGTGCCACCAGCAGAGATGGGGGCGGGAGCAATGAGCAGTTCTTC. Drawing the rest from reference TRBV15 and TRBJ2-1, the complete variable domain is DAMVIQNPRYQVTQFGKPVTLSCSQTLNHNVMYWYQQKSSQAPKLLFHYYDKDFNNEADTPDNFQSRRPNTSFCFLDIRSPGLGDTAMYLCATSRDGGGSNEQFFGPGTRLTVL.

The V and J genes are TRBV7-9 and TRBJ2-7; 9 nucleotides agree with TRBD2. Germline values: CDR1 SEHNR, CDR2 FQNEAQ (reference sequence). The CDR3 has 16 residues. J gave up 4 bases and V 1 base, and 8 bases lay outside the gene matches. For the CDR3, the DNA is TGTGCCAGCAGCTTAGAGGCGGGAGGGCCGTCATACGAGCAGTACTTC. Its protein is CASSLEAGGPSYEQYF.

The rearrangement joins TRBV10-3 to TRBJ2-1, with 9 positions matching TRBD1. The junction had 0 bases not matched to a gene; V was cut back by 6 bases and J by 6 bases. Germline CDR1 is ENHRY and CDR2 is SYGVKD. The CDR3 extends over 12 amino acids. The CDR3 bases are TGTGCCATCAGGACAGGGGGCAATGAGCAGTTCTTC. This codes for CAIRTGGNEQFF.

The CDR3 region is CASSFGLTEQFF. CDR3 in DNA: TGTGCCAGCAGCTTCGGTCTGACCGAGCAGTTCTTC. The chain couples TRBV7-9 to TRBJ2-1, with D unresolved. The CDR3 is 12 amino acids. Trimming removed 3 bases at V and 10 bases at J, with 10 bases between. The germline CDR1 and CDR2 sequences are SEHNR and FQNEAQ (reference sequence). The variable domain in full, completed from reference TRBV7-9 and TRBJ2-1, reads DTGVSQNPRHKITKRGQNVTFRCDPISEHNRLYWYRQTLGQGPEFLTYFQNEAQLEKSRLLSDRFSAERPKGSFSTLEIQRTEQGDSAMYLCASSFGLTEQFFGPGTRLTVL.

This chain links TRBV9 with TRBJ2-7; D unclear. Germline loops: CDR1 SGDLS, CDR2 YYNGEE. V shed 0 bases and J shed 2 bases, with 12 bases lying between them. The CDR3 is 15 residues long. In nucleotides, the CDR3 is TGTGCCAGCAGCGTAGGGTTTGGGCGCACCTACGAGCAGTACTTC. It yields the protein CASSVGFGRTYEQYF.

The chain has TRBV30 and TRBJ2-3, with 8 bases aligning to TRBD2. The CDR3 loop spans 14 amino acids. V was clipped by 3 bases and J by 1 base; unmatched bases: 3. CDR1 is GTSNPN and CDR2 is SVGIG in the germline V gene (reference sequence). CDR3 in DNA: TGTGCCTGGAGCCAGACTAGCGGCACAGATACGCAGTATTTT. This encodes CAWSQTSGTDTQYF.

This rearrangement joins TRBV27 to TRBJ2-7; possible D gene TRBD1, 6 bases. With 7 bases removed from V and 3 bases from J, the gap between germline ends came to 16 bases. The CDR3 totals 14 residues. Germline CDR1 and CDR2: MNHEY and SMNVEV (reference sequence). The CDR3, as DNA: TGTGCCAGCACCGCCGTGGGACACCTCTACGAGCAGTACTTC. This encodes CASTAVGHLYEQYF.

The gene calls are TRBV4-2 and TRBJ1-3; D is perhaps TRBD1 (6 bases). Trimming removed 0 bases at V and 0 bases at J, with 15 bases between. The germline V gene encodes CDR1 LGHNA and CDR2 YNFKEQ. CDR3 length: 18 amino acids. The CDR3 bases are TGTGCCAGCAGCCAAGATCGGAGCGGGACAAGCTCTGGAAACACCATATATTTT. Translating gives CASSQDRSGTSSGNTIYF.

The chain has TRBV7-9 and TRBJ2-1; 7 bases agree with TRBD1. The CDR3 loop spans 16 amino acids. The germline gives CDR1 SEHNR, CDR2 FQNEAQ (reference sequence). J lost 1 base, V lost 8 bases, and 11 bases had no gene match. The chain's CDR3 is CASGLPQGVSYNEQFF. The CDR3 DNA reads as TGTGCCAGCGGATTGCCCCAGGGGGTATCCTACAATGAGCAGTTCTTC.

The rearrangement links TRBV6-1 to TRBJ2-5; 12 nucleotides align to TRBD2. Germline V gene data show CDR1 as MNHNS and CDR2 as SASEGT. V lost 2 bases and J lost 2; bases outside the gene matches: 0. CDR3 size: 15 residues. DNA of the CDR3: TGTGCCAGCAGTGAACTAGCGGGAGGGCAAGAGACCCAGTACTTC. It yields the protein CASSELAGGQETQYF.

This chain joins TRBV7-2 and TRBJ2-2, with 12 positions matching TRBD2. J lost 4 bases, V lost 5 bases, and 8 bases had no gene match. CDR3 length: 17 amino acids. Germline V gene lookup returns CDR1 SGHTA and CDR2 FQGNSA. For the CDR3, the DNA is TGTGCCAGCAGCCCGTTTCTAGCGGGAGGGGGCACCGGGGAGCTGTTTTTT. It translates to CASSPFLAGGGTGELFF.

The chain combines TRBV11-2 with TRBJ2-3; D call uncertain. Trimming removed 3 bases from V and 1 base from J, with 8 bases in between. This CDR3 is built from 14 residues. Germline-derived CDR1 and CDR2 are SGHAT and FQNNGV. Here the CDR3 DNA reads TGTGCCAGCAGCTTCTCCCGGGGCACAGATACGCAGTATTTT. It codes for CASSFSRGTDTQYF.

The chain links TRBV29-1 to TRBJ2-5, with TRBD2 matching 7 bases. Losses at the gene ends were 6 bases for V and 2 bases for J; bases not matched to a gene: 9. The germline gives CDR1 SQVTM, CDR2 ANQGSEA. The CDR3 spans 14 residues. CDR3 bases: TGCAGCGTCCCTAAACTAGCGCCTCAAGAGACCCAGTACTTC. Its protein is CSVPKLAPQETQYF.

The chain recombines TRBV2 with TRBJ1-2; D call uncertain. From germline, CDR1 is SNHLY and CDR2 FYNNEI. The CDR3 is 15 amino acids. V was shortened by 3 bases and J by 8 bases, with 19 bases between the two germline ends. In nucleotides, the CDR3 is TGTGCCAGCAGTGAGGCTCCGTGGGGTATTGGAGGCTACACCTTC. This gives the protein CASSEAPWGIGGYTF.

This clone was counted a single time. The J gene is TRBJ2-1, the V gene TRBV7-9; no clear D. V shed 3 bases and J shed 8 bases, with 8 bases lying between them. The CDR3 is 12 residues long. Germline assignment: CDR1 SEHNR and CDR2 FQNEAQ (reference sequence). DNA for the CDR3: TGTGCCAGCAGCTTTTTGGGGTATGAGCAGTTCTTC. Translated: CASSFLGYEQFF.

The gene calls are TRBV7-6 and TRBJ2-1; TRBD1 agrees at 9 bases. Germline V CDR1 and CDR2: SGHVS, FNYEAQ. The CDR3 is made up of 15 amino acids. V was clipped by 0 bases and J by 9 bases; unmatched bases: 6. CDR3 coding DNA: TGTGCCAGCAGCTTAGCCCGGACAGGGGCCACTGAGCAGTTCTTC. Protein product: CASSLARTGATEQFF.

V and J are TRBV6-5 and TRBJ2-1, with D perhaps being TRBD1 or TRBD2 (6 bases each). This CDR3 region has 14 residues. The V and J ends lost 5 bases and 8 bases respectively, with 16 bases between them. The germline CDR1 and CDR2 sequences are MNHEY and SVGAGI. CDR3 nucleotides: TGTGCCAGCAGTACAGGAGGGGGGTGGGATGAGCAGTTCTTC. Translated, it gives CASSTGGGWDEQFF.

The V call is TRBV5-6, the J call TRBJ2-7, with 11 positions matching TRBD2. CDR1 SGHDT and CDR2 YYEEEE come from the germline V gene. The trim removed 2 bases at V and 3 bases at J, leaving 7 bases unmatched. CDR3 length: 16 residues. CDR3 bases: TGTGCCAGCAGCTTAGGTCTAGCGGGAGGCATCTACGAGCAGTACTTC. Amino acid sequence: CASSLGLAGGIYEQYF.

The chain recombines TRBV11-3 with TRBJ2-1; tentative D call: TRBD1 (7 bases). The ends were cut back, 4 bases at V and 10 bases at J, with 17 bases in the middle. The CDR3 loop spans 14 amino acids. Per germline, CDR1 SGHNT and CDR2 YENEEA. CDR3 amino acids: CASSSRQGGYEQFF. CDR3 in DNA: TGTGCCAGCAGCTCGAGACAGGGAGGTTACGAGCAGTTCTTC.